Below, one T cell receptor beta chain is given with its context. Germline loops: CDR1 MDHEN, CDR2 SYDVKM. The V end lost 7 bases, the J end lost 5 bases, and 15 bases lay between the germline ends. The CDR3 consists of 15 residues. This sample was included in a study of blood T cell repertoires in COVID-19. Only in-frame clones appear in the TCRdb table, and some are missing; sequencing was by immunoSEQ multiplex PCR. The table has under 300,000 clones, over 75% seen once; the top ten hold around 3.1%. Material: PBMCs or T cells enriched from blood (not recorded which). The chain is built from TRBV28 and TRBJ1-6; D remains unclear. The receptor was isolated from a woman in her forties who had been exposed to COVID-19. DNA for the CDR3: TGTGCCAGCACCCCCCGCTGGAGACATAATTCACCCCTCCACTTT. Translating it yields CASTPRWRHNSPLHF.